This TCR beta chain derives from a study of tumor and adjacent non-tumor tissue in lung cancer. V was pared by 4 bases and J by 7 bases, with 16 bases between. Germline values: CDR1 KGHDR, CDR2 SFDVKD. The CDR3 is 15 amino acids. A modified ARM-PCR protocol with three rounds of nested PCR amplified TCRbeta. TCRdb used MiXCR to reprocess the multiplex PCR reads, holding one entry per CDR3 protein. Of 90,000 to 100,000 distinct CDR3 sequences in the sample, about 80% were seen once. The template was RNA from unsorted bulk tissue. The normal lung tissue was taken more than 3 cm from the tumor edge. The specimen was distant non-tumor lung tissue. This TCR derives from a man aged 55 to 70 with small cell lung cancer. This chain uses TRBV24-1 with TRBJ2-1; D unresolved. The CDR3 DNA reads TGTGCCACCAGTGACAGGAGCCCTAACTATAATGAGCAGTTCTTC. This gives the protein CATSDRSPNYNEQFF.